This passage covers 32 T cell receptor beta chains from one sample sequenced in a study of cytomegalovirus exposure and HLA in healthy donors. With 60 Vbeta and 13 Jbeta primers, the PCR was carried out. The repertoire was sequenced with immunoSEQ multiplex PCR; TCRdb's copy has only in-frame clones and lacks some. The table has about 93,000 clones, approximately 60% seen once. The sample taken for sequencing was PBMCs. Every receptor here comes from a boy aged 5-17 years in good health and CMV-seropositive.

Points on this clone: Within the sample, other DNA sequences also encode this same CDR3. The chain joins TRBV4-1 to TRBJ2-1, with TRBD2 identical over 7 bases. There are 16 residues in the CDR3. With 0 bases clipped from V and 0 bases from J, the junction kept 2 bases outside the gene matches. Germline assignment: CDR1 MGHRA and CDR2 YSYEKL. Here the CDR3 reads CASSQEGGSSYNEQFF. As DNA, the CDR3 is TGCGCCAGCAGCCAAGAAGGCGGGAGCTCCTACAATGAGCAGTTCTTC.

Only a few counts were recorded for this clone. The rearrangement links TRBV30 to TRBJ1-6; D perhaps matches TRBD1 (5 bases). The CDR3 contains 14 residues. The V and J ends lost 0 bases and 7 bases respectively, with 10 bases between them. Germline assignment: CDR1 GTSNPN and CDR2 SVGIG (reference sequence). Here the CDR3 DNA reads TGTGCCTGGAGTGTCAGGGTCGGCAATTCACCCCTCCACTTT. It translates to CAWSVRVGNSPLHF.

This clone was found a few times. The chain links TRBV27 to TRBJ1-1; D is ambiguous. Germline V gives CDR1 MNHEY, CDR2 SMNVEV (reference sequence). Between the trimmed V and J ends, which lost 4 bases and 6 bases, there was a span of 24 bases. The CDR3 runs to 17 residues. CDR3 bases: TGTGCCAGCAGTTCACGACGGCTAACAGAAGCCGCCGCTGAAGCTTTCTTT. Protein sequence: CASSSRRLTEAAAEAFF.

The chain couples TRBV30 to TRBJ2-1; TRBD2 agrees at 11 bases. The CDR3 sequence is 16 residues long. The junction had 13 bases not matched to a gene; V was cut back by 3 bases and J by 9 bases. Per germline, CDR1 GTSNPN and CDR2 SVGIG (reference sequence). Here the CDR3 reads CAWRPRGTSGLLEQFF. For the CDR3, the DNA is TGTGCCTGGAGACCCCGTGGGACTAGCGGACTCCTTGAGCAGTTCTTC.

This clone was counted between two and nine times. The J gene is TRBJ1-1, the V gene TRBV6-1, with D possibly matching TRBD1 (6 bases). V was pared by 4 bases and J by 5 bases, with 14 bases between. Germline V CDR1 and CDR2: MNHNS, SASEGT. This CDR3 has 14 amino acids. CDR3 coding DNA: TGTGCCAGCAGTGTAGCAGGGGAGGGTACTGAAGCTTTCTTT. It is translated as CASSVAGEGTEAFF.

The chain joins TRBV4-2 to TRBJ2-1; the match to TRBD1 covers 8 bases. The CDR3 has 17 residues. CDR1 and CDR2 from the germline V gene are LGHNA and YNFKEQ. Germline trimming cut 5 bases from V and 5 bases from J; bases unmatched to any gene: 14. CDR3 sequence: CASSSGLPGQANNEQFF. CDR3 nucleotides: TGTGCCAGCAGCTCTGGCCTTCCGGGACAGGCAAACAATGAGCAGTTCTTC.

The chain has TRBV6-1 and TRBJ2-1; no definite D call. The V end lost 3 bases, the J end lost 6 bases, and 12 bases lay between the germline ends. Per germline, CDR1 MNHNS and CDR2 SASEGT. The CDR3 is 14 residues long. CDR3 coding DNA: TGTGCCAGCAGTGAGCTCCGTCCCGGCAATGAGCAGTTCTTC. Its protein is CASSELRPGNEQFF.

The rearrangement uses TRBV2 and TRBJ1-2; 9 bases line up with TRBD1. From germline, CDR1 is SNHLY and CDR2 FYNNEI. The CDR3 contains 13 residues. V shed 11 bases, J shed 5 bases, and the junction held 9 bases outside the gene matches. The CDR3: CAGRDRADYGYTF. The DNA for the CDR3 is TGTGCCGGAAGGGACAGGGCGGATTATGGCTACACCTTC.

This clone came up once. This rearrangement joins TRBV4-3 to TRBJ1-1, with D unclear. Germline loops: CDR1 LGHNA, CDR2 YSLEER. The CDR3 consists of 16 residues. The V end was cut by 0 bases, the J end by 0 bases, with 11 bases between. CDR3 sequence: CASSQETPTVNTEAFF. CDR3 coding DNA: TGCGCCAGCAGCCAAGAGACACCCACAGTGAACACTGAAGCTTTCTTT.

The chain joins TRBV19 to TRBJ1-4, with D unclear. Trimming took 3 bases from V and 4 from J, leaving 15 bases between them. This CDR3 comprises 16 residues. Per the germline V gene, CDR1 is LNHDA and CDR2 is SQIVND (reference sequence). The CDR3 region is CASSITAAAVNEKLFF. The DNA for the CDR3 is TGTGCCAGTAGTATCACTGCGGCTGCTGTTAATGAAAAACTGTTTTTT. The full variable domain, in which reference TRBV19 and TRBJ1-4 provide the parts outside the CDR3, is DGGITQSPKYLFRKEGQNVTLSCEQNLNHDAMYWYRQDPGQGLRLIYYSQIVNDFQKGDIAEGYSVSREKKESFPLTVTSAQKNPTAFYLCASSITAAAVNEKLFFGSGTQLSVL.

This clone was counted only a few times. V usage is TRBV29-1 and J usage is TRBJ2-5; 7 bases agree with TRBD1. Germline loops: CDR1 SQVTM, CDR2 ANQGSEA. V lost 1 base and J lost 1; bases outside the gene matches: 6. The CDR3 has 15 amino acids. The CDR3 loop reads CSVEVGQVFQETQYF. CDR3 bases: TGCAGCGTTGAAGTTGGACAGGTGTTCCAAGAGACCCAGTACTTC.

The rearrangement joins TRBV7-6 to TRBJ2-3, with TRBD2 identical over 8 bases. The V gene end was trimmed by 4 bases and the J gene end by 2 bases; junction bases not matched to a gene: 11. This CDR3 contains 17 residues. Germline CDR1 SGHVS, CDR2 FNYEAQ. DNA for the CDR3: TGTGCCAGCAGCTCCCAGCCTTTAGCGGGGAACACAGATACGCAGTATTTT. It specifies CASSSQPLAGNTDTQYF. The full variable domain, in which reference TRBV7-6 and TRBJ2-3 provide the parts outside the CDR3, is GAGVSQSPRYKVTKRGQDVALRCDPISGHVSLYWYRQALGQGPEFLTYFNYEAQQDKSGLPNDRFSAERPEGSISTLTIQRTEQRDSAMYRCASSSQPLAGNTDTQYFGPGTRLTVL.

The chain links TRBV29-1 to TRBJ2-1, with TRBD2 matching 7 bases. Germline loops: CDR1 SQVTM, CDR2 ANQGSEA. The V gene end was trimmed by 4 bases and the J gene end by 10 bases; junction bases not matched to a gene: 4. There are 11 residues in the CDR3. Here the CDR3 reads CSVAPREEQFF. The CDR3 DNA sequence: TGCAGCGTTGCCCCGCGGGAGGAGCAGTTCTTC.

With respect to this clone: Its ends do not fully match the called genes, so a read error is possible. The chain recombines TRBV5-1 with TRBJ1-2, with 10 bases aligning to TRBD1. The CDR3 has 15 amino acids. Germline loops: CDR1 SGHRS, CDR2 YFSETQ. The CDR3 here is CASRTGGFDNYGYPF. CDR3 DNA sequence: TGCGCCAGCAGGACAGGGGGCTTCGATAACTATGGCTACCCCTTC. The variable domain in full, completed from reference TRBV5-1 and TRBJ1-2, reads KAGVTQTPRYLIKTRGQQVTLSCSPISGHRSVSWYQQTPGQGLQFLFEYFSETQRNKGNFPGRFSGRQFSNSRSEMNVSTLELGDSALYLCASRTGGFDNYGYPFGSGTRLTVV.

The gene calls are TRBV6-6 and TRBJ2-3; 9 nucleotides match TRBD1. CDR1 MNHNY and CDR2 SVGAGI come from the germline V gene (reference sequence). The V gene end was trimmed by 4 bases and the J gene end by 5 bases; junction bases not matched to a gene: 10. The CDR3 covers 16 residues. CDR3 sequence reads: CASSSDTGTGIDTQYF. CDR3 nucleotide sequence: TGTGCCAGCAGTTCGGATACCGGGACAGGGATAGATACGCAGTATTTT.

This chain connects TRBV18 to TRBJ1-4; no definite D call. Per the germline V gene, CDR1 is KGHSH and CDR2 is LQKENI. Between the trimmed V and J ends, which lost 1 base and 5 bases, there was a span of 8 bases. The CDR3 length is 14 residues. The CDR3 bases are TGTGCCAGCTCACCACAGGGAGGGAATGAAAAACTGTTTTTT. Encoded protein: CASSPQGGNEKLFF.

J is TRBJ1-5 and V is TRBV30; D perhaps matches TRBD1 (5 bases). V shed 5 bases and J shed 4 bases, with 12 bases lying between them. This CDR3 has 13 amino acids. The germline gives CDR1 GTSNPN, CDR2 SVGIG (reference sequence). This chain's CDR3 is CAWGAGLNQPQHF. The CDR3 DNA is TGTGCCTGGGGGGCAGGGCTAAATCAGCCCCAGCATTTT.

The CDR3 nucleotides are TGTGCCAGCAGTTCCCATGGAAACACCATATATTTT. This codes for CASSSHGNTIYF. V is TRBV27 and J is TRBJ1-3, with unresolved D. Trimming shortened V by 4 bases and J by 3 bases, and 4 bases separated the two germline ends. CDR3 length: 12 residues. Germline loops: CDR1 MNHEY, CDR2 SMNVEV (reference sequence).

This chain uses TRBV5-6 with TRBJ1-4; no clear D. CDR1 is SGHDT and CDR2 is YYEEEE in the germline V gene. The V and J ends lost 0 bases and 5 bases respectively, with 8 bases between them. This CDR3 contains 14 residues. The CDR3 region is CASSLGQKNEKLFF. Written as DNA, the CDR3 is TGTGCCAGCAGCTTGGGTCAGAAGAATGAAAAACTGTTTTTT.

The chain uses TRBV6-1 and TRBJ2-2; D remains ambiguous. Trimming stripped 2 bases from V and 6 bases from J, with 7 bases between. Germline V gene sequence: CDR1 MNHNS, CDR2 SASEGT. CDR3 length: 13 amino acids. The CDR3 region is CASSERVPGELFF. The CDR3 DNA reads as TGTGCCAGCAGTGAAAGAGTTCCCGGGGAGCTGTTTTTT.

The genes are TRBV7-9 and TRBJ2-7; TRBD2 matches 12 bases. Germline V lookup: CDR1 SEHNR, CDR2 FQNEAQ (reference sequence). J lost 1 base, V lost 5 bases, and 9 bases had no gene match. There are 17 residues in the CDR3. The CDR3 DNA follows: TGTGCCAGCAGCCGTGGGACTAGCGGGTCCCCTTCCTACGAGCAGTACTTC. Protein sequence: CASSRGTSGSPSYEQYF.

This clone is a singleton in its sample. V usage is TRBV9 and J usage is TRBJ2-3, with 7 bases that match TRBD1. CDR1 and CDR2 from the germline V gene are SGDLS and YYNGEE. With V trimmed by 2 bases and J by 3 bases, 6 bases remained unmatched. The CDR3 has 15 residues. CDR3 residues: CASSVRQGVTDTQYF. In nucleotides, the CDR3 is TGTGCCAGCAGCGTCCGACAGGGTGTGACAGATACGCAGTATTTT.

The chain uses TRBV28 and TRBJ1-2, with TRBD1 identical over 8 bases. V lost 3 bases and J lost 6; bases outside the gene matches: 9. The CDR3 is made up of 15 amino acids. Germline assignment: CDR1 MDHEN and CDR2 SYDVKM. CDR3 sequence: CASSFFSPGGNGYTF. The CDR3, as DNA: TGTGCCAGCAGTTTTTTCTCGCCAGGGGGCAATGGCTACACCTTC.

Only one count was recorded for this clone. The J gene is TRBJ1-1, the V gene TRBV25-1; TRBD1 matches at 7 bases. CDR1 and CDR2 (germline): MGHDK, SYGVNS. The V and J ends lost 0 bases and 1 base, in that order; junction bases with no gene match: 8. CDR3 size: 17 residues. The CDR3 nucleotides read TGTGCCAGCAGTGAATATTTCTTGGAGGGGGCGAACACTGAAGCTTTCTTT. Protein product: CASSEYFLEGANTEAFF.

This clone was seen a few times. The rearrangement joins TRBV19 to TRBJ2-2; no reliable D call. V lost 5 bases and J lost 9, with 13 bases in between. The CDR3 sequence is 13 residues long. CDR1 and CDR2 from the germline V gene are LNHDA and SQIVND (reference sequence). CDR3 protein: CASSVRTPRELFF. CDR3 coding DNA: TGTGCCAGTAGTGTGAGAACCCCCCGGGAGCTGTTTTTT.

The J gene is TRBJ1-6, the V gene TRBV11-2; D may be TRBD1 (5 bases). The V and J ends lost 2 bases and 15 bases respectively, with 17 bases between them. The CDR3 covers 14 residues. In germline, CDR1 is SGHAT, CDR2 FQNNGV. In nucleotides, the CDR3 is TGTGCCAGCAGCTTAAACACCCAGGGCTATGTCCTCCACTTT. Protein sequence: CASSLNTQGYVLHF.

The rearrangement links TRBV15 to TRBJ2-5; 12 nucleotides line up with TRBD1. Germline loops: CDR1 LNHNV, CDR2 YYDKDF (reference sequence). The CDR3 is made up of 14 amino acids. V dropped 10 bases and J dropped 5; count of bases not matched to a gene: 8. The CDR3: CASVPGTGGETQYF. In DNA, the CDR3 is TGTGCCAGTGTTCCCGGGACAGGGGGCGAGACCCAGTACTTC.

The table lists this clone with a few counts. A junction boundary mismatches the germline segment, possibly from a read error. The CDR3 spells CSSSFGGPNTEAFF. CDR3 in DNA: TGTTCCAGCAGCTTCGGGGGGCCTAACACTGAAGCTTTCTTT. The chain joins TRBV7-9 to TRBJ1-1; possible D gene TRBD1, 6 bases. The length of the CDR3 is 14 residues. Germline V CDR1 and CDR2: SEHNR, FQNEAQ (reference sequence).

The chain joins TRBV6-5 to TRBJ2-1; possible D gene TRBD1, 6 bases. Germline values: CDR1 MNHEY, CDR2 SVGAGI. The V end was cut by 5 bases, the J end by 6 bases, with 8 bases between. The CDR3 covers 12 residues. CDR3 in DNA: TGTGCCAGCAGTGGCAGGGGCAATGAGCAGTTCTTC. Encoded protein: CASSGRGNEQFF.

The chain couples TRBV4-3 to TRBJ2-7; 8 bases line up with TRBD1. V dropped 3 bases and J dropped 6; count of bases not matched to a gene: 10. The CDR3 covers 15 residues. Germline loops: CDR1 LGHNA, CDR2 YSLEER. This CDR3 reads CASSHWTGIVSEQYF. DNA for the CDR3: TGCGCCAGCAGCCACTGGACAGGGATTGTTAGCGAGCAGTACTTC.

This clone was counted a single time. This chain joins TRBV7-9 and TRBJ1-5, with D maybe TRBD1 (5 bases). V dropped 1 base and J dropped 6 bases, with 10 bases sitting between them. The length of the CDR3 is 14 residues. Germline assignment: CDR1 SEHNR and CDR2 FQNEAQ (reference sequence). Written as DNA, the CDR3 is TGTGCCAGCAGCTTAGGTAGGGGTGCTCAGCCCCAGCATTTT. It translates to CASSLGRGAQPQHF.

CDR3 region: CAWTGTGGGWAWTF. The DNA for the CDR3 is TGTGCCTGGACCGGGACAGGGGGGGGCTGGGCTTGGACCTTC. This rearrangement joins TRBV30 to TRBJ1-2; 11 nucleotides line up with TRBD1. Germline V lookup: CDR1 GTSNPN, CDR2 SVGIG (reference sequence). V was clipped by 4 bases and J by 14 bases; unmatched bases: 15. The CDR3 is 14 amino acids.